One and the same sample provided the 7 T cell receptor beta chains below, sequenced in a study of beta chain features in type 1 diabetes. The whole isolated RNA underwent reverse transcription, so sequencing captured expressed TCRB transcripts. Clones were read by immunoSEQ multiplex PCR, and TCRdb kept only the in-frame ones, dropping some. This sample has approximately 160,000 clones; over 7.5% occur once, and the top ten carry 0.55% to 0.75%. Sequencing used central memory CD4+ T cells from blood. The receptors stem from a man younger than 35 in good health.

The genes are TRBV15 and TRBJ2-1, with 7 bases identical to TRBD2. The J segment lost 1 base and the V segment lost 5 bases, leaving 5 bases of the junction unmatched. The CDR3 contains 15 residues. CDR1 is LNHNV, CDR2 YYDKDF, per germline (reference sequence). CDR3 nucleotide sequence: TGTGCCACCAGCTCGGGGGGTAGGTCCTACAATGAGCAGTTCTTC. It is translated as CATSSGGRSYNEQFF. The full variable domain, completed using reference TRBV15 and TRBJ2-1, is DAMVIQNPRYQVTQFGKPVTLSCSQTLNHNVMYWYQQKSSQAPKLLFHYYDKDFNNEADTPDNFQSRRPNTSFCFLDIRSPGLGDTAMYLCATSSGGRSYNEQFFGPGTRLTVL.

The chain has TRBV7-3 and TRBJ1-1; D unresolved. Germline values: CDR1 SGHTA, CDR2 FQGTGA. The CDR3 totals 15 residues. V gave up 2 bases and J gave up 1 base, with 11 bases separating them. The CDR3 region is CASSLVGGSNTEAFF. As DNA, the CDR3 is TGTGCCAGCAGCTTAGTGGGAGGGTCGAACACTGAAGCTTTCTTT.

V usage is TRBV7-2 and J usage is TRBJ1-2, with a weak D call TRBD1 (5 bases). Trimming removed 5 bases at V and 5 bases at J, with 12 bases between. Germline CDR1 and CDR2: SGHTA and FQGNSA. The CDR3 runs 13 residues. In DNA form, the CDR3 reads TGTGCCAGCAGCCCAAAGGACAAGTATGGCTACACCTTC. It translates to CASSPKDKYGYTF.

This clone showed up many times. The chain employs TRBV30 and TRBJ2-7; D unresolved. The germline V gene encodes CDR1 GTSNPN and CDR2 SVGIG (reference sequence). V was cut by 0 bases and J by 1 base, with 10 bases left in between. CDR3 size: 14 residues. CDR3 sequence reads: CAWSVRRLSYEQYF. In DNA, the CDR3 is TGTGCCTGGAGTGTACGGCGGTTATCCTACGAGCAGTACTTC.

The rearrangement uses TRBV7-2 and TRBJ2-7; a possible D gene is TRBD1 (6 bases). CDR1 is SGHTA and CDR2 is FQGNSA in the germline V gene. Trimming took 1 base from V and 1 from J, leaving 14 bases between them. This CDR3 has 16 amino acids. CDR3 sequence (DNA): TGTGCCAGCAGCTTAGTGTCCGGACAGCCTTCCTACGAGCAGTACTTC. Its translation is CASSLVSGQPSYEQYF.

This clone was detected a few times. This chain joins TRBV5-1 and TRBJ2-1; TRBD2 matches at 8 bases. This CDR3 has 19 residues. Germline-derived CDR1 and CDR2 are SGHRS and YFSETQ. V was clipped by 4 bases and J by 7 bases; unmatched bases: 22. In DNA, the CDR3 is TGCGCCAGCAGCAGCCCCAGGGCGGGGCGGGGGGCGGATGGGAATGAGCAGTTCTTC. This translates into CASSSPRAGRGADGNEQFF. Drawing the rest from reference TRBV5-1 and TRBJ2-1, the complete variable domain is KAGVTQTPRYLIKTRGQQVTLSCSPISGHRSVSWYQQTPGQGLQFLFEYFSETQRNKGNFPGRFSGRQFSNSRSEMNVSTLELGDSALYLCASSSPRAGRGADGNEQFFGPGTRLTVL.

The chain has TRBV2 and TRBJ1-5; possible D gene TRBD1, 6 bases. The CDR3 runs 16 residues. Trimming removed 7 bases from V and 6 bases from J, with 22 bases in between. Germline-derived CDR1 and CDR2 are SNHLY and FYNNEI. The CDR3 sequence is CASNIEQGRGVQPQHF. The DNA for the CDR3 is TGTGCCAGCAATATCGAACAGGGTAGGGGTGTTCAGCCCCAGCATTTT.